The T cell receptor (beta chain) described here comes from a study of T cell changes during pregnancy in multiple sclerosis. This CDR3 is built from 17 residues. Trimming at V came to 3 bases and at J to 2 bases, leaving 6 bases not matched to a gene. In germline, CDR1 is KGHSH, CDR2 LQKENI. The data were produced by immunoSEQ multiplex PCR, yet TCRdb's version contains in-frame clones alone and is incomplete. The table has 60,000 to 75,000 clones, approximately 91% seen once. This specimen consisted of peripheral blood, obtained in the third trimester of pregnancy. This TCR came from a female donor with multiple sclerosis, enrolled in a pregnancy study. The rearrangement uses TRBV18 and TRBJ2-6; 8 positions match TRBD1. The CDR3 region has the DNA TGTGCCAGCTCACCCAGACAGGGGTCTGCTGGGGCCAACGTCCTGACTTTC. It is translated as CASSPRQGSAGANVLTF.